This TCR beta chain was sequenced in a study of cytomegalovirus exposure and HLA in healthy donors. Study in general: In terms of ancestry, the Caucasian-associated cluster contained more than 65% of the approximately 400 genotyped donors.

The primer mix had 60 Vbeta and 13 Jbeta primers. Some clones are missing from TCRdb's copy, which holds only in-frame ones; the method was immunoSEQ multiplex PCR. The repertoire holds approximately 160,000 clones, with 60% to 80% as singletons. Trimming shortened V by 2 bases and J by 1 base, and 5 bases separated the two germline ends. The CDR3 consists of 13 residues. Germline CDR1 reads MNHEY; CDR2 reads SVGAGI. This receptor was obtained from a male donor in good health and CMV-seronegative. Source material: PBMCs. The chain uses TRBV6-5 and TRBJ1-1; D remains unclear. The CDR3 loop is CASSYAENTEAFF. The CDR3 DNA follows: TGTGCCAGCAGTTACGCGGAGAACACTGAAGCTTTCTTT.